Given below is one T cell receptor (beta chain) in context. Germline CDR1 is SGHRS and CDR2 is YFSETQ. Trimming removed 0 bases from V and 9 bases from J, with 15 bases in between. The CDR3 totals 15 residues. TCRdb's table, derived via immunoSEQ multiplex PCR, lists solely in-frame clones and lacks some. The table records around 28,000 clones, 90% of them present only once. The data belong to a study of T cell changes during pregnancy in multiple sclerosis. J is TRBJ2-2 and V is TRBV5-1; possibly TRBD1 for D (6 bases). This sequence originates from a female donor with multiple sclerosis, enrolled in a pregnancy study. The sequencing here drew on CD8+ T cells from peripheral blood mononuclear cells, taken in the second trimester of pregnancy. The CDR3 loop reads CASSLGQGTPRELFF. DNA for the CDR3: TGCGCCAGCAGCTTGGGGCAGGGGACCCCCCGGGAGCTGTTTTTT.